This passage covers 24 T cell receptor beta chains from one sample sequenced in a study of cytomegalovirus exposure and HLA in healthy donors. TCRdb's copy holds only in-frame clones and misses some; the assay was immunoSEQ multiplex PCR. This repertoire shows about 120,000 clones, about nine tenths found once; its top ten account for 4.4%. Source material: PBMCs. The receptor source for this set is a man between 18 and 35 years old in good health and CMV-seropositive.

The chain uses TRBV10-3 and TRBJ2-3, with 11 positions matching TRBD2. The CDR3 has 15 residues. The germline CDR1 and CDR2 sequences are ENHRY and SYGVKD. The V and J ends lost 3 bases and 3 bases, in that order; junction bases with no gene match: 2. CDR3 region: CAISDSGGATDTQYF. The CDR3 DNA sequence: TGTGCCATCAGTGATAGCGGGGGGGCGACAGATACGCAGTATTTT.

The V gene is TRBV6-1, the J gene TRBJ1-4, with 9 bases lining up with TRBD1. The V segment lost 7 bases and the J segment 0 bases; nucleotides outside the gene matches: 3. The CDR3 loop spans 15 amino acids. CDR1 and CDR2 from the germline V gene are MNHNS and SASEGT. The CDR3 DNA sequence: TGTGCCAGCATTCGGGACAGGGCAACTAATGAAAAACTGTTTTTT. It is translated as CASIRDRATNEKLFF.

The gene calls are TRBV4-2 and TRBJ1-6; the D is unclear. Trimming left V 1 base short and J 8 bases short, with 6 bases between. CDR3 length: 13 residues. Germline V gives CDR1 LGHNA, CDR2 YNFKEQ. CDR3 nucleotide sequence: TGTGCCAGCAGCCAAGTCGGGGATTCACCCCTCCACTTT. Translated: CASSQVGDSPLHF.

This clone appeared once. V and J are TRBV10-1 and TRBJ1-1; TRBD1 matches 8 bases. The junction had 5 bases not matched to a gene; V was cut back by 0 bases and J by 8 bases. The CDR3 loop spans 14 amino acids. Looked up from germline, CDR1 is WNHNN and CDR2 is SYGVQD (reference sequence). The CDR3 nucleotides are TGCGCCAGCAGTGAGTCGAGGGCAGGGGGCGAAGCTTTCTTT. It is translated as CASSESRAGGEAFF.

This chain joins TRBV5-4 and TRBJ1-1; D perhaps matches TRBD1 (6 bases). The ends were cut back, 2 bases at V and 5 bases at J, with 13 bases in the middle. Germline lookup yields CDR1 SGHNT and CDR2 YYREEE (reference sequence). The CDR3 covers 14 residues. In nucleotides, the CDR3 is TGTGCCAGCAGCTTACAGGGCGTAAGGACTGAAGCTTTCTTT. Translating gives CASSLQGVRTEAFF.

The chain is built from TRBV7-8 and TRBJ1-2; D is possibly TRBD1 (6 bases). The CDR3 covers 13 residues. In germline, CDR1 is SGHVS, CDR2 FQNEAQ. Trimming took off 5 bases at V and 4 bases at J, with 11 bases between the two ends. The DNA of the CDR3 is TGTGCCAGCAGCCCGGACAGCTTCTATGGCTACACCTTC. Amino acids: CASSPDSFYGYTF.

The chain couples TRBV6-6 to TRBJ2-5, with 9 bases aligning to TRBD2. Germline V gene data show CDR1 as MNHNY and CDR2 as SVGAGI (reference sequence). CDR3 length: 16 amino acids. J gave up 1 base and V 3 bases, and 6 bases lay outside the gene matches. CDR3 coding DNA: TGTGCCAGCAGTTATTGGCGGGGGGGATCCCAAGAGACCCAGTACTTC. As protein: CASSYWRGGSQETQYF.

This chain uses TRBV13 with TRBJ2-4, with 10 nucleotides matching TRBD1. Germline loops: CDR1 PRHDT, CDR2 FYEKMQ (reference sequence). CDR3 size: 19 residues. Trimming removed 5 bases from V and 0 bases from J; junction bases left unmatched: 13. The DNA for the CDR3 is TGTGCCAGCAGCCGAAGTGGGACAGGGGCTCCCCTAGCCAAAAACATTCAGTACTTC. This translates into CASSRSGTGAPLAKNIQYF.

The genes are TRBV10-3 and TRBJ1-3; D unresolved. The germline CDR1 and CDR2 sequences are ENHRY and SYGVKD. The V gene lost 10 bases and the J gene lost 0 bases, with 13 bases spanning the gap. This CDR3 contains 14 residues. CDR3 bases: TGTGCCACCCACTCCGCGGGCTCTGGAAACACCATATATTTT. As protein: CATHSAGSGNTIYF.

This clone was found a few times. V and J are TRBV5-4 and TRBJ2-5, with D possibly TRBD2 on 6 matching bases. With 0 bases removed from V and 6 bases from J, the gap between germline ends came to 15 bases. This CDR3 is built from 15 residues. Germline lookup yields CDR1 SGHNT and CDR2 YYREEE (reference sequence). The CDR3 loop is CASSLAGGAVKTQYF. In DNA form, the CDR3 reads TGTGCCAGCAGCTTGGCCGGGGGTGCGGTGAAGACCCAGTACTTC.

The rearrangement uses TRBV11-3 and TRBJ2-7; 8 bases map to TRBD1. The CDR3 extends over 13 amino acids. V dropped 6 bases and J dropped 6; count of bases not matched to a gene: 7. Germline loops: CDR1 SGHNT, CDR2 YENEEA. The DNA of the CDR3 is TGTGCCAGCAGTCTCATTACAGGGGGCGAGCAGTACTTC. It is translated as CASSLITGGEQYF.

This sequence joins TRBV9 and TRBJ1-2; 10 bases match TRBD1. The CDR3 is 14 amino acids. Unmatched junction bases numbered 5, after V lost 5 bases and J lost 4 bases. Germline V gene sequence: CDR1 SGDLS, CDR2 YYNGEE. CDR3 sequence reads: CASRGTGVSYGYTF. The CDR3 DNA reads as TGTGCCAGCAGGGGGACAGGGGTCTCCTATGGCTACACCTTC.

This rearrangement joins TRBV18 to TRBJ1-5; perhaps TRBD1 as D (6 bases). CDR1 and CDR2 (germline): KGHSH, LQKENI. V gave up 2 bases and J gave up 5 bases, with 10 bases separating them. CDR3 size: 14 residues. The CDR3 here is CASSPTGSDQPQHF. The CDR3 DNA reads TGTGCCAGCTCACCAACAGGGAGCGATCAGCCCCAGCATTTT.

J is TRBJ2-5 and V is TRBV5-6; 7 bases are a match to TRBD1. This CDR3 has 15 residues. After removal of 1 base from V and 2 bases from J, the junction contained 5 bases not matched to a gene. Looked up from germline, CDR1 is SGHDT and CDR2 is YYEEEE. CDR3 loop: CASSLTGALQETQYF. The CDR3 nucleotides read TGTGCCAGCAGCTTGACAGGGGCGTTACAAGAGACCCAGTACTTC. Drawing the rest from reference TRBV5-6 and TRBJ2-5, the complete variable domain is DAGVTQSPTHLIKTRGQQVTLRCSPKSGHDTVSWYQQALGQGPQFIFQYYEEEERQRGNFPDRFSGHQFPNYSSELNVNALLLGDSALYLCASSLTGALQETQYFGPGTRLLVL.

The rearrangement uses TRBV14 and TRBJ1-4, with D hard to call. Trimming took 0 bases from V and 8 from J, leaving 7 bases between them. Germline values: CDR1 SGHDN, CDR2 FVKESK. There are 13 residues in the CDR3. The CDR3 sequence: CASSQDPREKLFF. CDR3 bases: TGTGCCAGCAGCCAAGATCCGAGGGAAAAACTGTTTTTT.

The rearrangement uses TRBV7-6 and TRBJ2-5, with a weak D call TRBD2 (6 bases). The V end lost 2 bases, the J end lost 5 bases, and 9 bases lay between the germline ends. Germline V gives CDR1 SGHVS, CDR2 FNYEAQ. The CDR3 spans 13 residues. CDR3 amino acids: CASSLRERETQYF. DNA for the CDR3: TGTGCCAGCAGCTTACGGGAGAGGGAGACCCAGTACTTC. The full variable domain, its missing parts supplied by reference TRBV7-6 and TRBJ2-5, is GAGVSQSPRYKVTKRGQDVALRCDPISGHVSLYWYRQALGQGPEFLTYFNYEAQQDKSGLPNDRFSAERPEGSISTLTIQRTEQRDSAMYRCASSLRERETQYFGPGTRLLVL.

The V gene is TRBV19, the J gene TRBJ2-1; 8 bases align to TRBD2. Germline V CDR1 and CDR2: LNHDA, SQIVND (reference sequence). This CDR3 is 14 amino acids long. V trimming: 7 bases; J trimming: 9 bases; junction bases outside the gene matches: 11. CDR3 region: CASKVESAGGEQFF. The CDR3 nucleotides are TGTGCCAGTAAAGTGGAGTCGGCGGGGGGTGAGCAGTTCTTC.

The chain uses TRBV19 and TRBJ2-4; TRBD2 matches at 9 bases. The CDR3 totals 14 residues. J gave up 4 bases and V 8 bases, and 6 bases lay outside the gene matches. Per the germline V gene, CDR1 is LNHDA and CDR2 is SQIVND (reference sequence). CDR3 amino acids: CASQTSGGKNIQYF. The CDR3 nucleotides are TGTGCCAGTCAAACAAGCGGGGGGAAAAACATTCAGTACTTC.

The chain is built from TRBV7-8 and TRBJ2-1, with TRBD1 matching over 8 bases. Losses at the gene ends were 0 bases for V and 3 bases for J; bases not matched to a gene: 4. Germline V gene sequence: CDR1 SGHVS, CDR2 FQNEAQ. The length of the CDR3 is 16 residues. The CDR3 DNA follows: TGTGCCAGCAGCTTAGCCTTAGGACAGGGCTACAATGAGCAGTTCTTC. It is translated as CASSLALGQGYNEQFF. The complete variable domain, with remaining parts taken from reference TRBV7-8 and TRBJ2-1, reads GAGVSQSPRYKVAKRGQDVALRCDPISGHVSLFWYQQALGQGPEFLTYFQNEAQLDKSGLPSDRFFAERPEGSVSTLKIQRTQQEDSAVYLCASSLALGQGYNEQFFGPGTRLTVL.

The DNA of the CDR3 is TGCGCCAGCAGCTTGAAGGGGCGAGGCACTGAAGCTTTCTTT. This gives the protein CASSLKGRGTEAFF. The chain employs TRBV5-1 and TRBJ1-1; possible D gene TRBD1, 5 bases. The germline CDR1 and CDR2 sequences are SGHRS and YFSETQ. V lost 1 base and J 4 bases, leaving 11 bases between the germline ends. This CDR3 is 14 amino acids long.

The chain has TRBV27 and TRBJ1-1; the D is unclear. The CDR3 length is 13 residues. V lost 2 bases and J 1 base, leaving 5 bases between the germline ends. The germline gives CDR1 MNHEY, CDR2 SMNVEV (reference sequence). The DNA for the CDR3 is TGTGCCAGCAGTTTAGGCGGGAACACTGAAGCTTTCTTT. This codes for CASSLGGNTEAFF.

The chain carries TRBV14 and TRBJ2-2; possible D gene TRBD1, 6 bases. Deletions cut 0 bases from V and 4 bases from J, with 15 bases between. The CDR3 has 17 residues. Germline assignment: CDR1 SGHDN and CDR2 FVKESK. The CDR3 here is CASSQEWSQGFTGELFF. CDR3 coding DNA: TGTGCCAGCAGCCAAGAATGGTCCCAGGGGTTCACCGGGGAGCTGTTTTTT. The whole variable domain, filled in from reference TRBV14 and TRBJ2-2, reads EAGVTQFPSHSVIEKGQTVTLRCDPISGHDNLYWYRRVMGKEIKFLLHFVKESKQDESGMPNNRFLAERTGGTYSTLKVQPAELEDSGVYFCASSQEWSQGFTGELFFGEGSRLTVL.

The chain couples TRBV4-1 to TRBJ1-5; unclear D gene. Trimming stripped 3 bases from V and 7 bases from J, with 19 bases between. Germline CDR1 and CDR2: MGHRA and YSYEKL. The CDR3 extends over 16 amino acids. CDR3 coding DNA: TGCGCCAGCAGCCAGATGGACGGAGAGGGCGGACAGCCCCAGCATTTT. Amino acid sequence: CASSQMDGEGGQPQHF.

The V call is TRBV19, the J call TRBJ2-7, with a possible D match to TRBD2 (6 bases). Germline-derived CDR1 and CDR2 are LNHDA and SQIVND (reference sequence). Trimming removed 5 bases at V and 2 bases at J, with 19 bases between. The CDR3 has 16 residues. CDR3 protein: CASSLFTGTPTYEQYF. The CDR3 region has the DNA TGTGCCAGTAGTCTCTTTACCGGGACTCCAACCTACGAGCAGTACTTC. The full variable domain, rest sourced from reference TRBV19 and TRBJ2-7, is DGGITQSPKYLFRKEGQNVTLSCEQNLNHDAMYWYRQDPGQGLRLIYYSQIVNDFQKGDIAEGYSVSREKKESFPLTVTSAQKNPTAFYLCASSLFTGTPTYEQYFGPGTRLTVT.